Reported below is one T cell receptor beta chain. Its recognized antigen is unknown. The input lacks base qualities; no much larger clone sits a single base away. The CDR3 contains 16 residues, cysteine and phenylalanine counted. The DNA shown is the 48-base CDR3, in frame from base 1. CDR1 and CDR2 (MDHEN, SYDVKM) derive from the germline V gene. The germline ends are 23 bases apart after V is trimmed by 7 bases and J by 7 bases. The data are from a study of cytomegalovirus exposure and HLA in healthy donors (dated by TCRdb to the late 2010s). For the study in its entirety: In an earlier analysis of under 750 of the donors, around 300 Gb of sequence data and 90 million to 120 million unique TCR beta sequences from about 190 million T cells were reported. Around 320 gigabases of sequencing data and approximately 85 million unique TCR sequences were included in an early release covering around 650 HLA-typed donors. The genetic ancestry cluster associated with self-reported Caucasian donors included 81% of the approximately 400 genotyped donors. The study aimed to test whether cataloging public T cell receptors could reveal signatures of past pathogen exposure. The study profiled the T cell repertoires of approximately 700 subjects by immunosequencing and related them to cytomegalovirus serostatus. In addition to the first cohort of approximately 670 subjects, a separate validation cohort of 120 different subjects was used. To predict cytomegalovirus infection status, the study combined high-throughput TCR immunosequencing, statistical association of individual TCRs with disease status, and machine learning. A later analysis re-analyzed previously published TCR beta repertoires from 660 or so donors and added high-resolution HLA genotyping to study TCR occurrence patterns. Rather than drawing on any new phenotypic data, the later analysis identified candidate immune exposures from TCR beta sequences and the way those sequences occurred across donors. An earlier analysis of around 540 of the donors applied high-throughput TCR beta sequencing to assess whether each TCR beta V gene segment acted as functional or pseudogenic. Donor age, sex, ethnicity and CMV serostatus were compiled together with the repertoire data. Genome-wide SNP genotypes for about three fifths of the roughly 700 donors were used in a later genetic analysis, which treated that subset as a discovery cohort. Every discovery cohort repertoire had been produced on one sequencing platform. HLA typing covered class I and class II loci at four-digit resolution. Typing coverage varied by locus: roughly 629-630 donors for A, B, C, DRB1 and DQB1; more than 500 for DQA1; some 610 for DPA1; around 450 for DPB1. A few DR-DQ haplotypes were handled as single units for association and clustering because linkage in the cohort was strong. Among 300 to 500 genotyped donors of the cohort, an average of approximately 220,000 unique TCR beta nucleotide sequences was sequenced per donor, of which approximately 19% were non-productive.

The cohort comprised fewer than 750 healthy bone marrow donors. At the time of sampling, all cohort members were nominally healthy, though unrecorded immune exposures were likely present. The donor tested CMV seropositive, placing the donor among the roughly 300 seropositive members of the cohort. Each donor provided a peripheral blood sample, and peripheral blood mononuclear cells were used for TCR beta sequencing. The Qiagen DNeasy Blood Extraction Kit was used to extract genomic DNA from the blood cell samples. Results the study describes overall, beyond this receptor: About 17 rarely observed V segments, including chromosome 9 orphons, were excluded from the earlier analysis of a few hundred of the donors because counts were too low. In an earlier analysis of over 550 of the donors, most TCR beta V segments were observed in productive rearrangements about 87% or about 30% of the time, broadly matching IMGT annotations. Because HLA typing was missing for some donors at each locus, association tests included only the typed subset. According to a later analysis, most CMV-associated TCR beta chains appeared to be HLA-restricted, and the HLA associations seemed to be driven largely by CMV exposure. The authors suggested that the approach could potentially be generalized to other disease states and immunological phenotypes. In vitro tests confirmed that a few of the cytomegalovirus-associated TCR beta chains recognize cytomegalovirus antigens. A later analysis associated 17,000 or so TCR beta sequences with specific HLA alleles at a false discovery rate of 0.05. Several of the top co-occurrence clusters appeared to be linked to parvovirus B19, influenza, CMV and Epstein-Barr virus, according to a later analysis. According to a later genetic analysis, donors in an Asian-associated ancestry cluster had fewer N-insertions in productive TCRs than the roughly 660-donor mean. This cohort had only TCR beta chains sequenced, and the lack of alpha or paired-chain data limited which features could be detected. In both the original and validation cohorts, the classifier was reported to diagnose cytomegalovirus status with high specificity and sensitivity. A further reported finding was that TCR beta sequences accurately predicted the HLA-A and HLA-B alleles for most subjects in the first cohort. While some public TCRs were present in many individuals, most TCR sequences turned up only very rarely across donors. The study gave a list of some 150 TCR beta chains associated with cytomegalovirus. Some IMGT-functional V segments, including TRBV6-2 and TRBV6-3, could not be distinguished by the 87-base-pair reads and were therefore excluded. In a later analysis, TCR association rates were found to vary across HLA loci, with the most associated TCRs seen for DRB1 alleles and the fewest for HLA-C alleles. Linkage disequilibrium might explain the correlated functional status among segregating V segments, but an unknown experimental factor could not be ruled out. When HLA alleles, especially DR and DQ, strongly co-occurred, TCR associations were difficult to assign to individual alleles. In a later analysis, HLA-associated TCR beta chains showed more clonal expansion and lower generation probabilities than non-associated chains that were equally common. A group of highly shared sequence variants was considered likely to be a technical artifact of the sequencing pipeline. A later genetic analysis associated a missense DCLRE1C variant with V-gene and J-gene trimming of TCR beta chains, and an independent cohort replicated the association. Immune exposure information for the cohort was limited to CMV serostatus. The presence/absence analyses assumed that sequencing depth was roughly uniform across donors, and that assumption may not be true.

Receptor amplification or capture employed the immunoSEQ multiplex PCR assay. A mixture of 60 forward primers for TCR Vbeta segments and 13 reverse primers for TCR Jbeta segments was used in the multiplex PCR. The CDR3 region of rearranged TCR beta genes was amplified from genomic DNA by a multiplex PCR assay. The amplified TCR beta libraries were sequenced on the Illumina HiSeq System as 87-base-pair reads. The authors processed their data as follows. Across the 670 or so repertoires, a later analysis counted 78 million or so unique TCR beta chains, roughly 11 million of which were shared by at least two donors. A nearest-neighbor algorithm error-corrected the raw reads and collapsed the reads into unique sequences, merging closely related sequences to remove PCR and sequencing errors. CDR3 sequences were aligned to IMGT reference sequences to assign V, D and J gene segments. For a sequence to be retained, a match of at least six nucleotides to both a V gene segment and a J gene segment was required. Rearrangements were classified as productive when the CDR3 lacked stop codons and remained in frame with V and J, and all other rearrangements were classified as non-productive. CDR3 was defined according to IMGT convention as the region running from the second conserved V-encoded cysteine to the conserved J-encoded phenylalanine. The earlier analysis of about 590 of the donors excluded sequences that lacked an unambiguous match to a single V gene segment. An earlier analysis of a few hundred of the donors called V segments functional above 56.7% productive rearrangements and segregating when the between-donor standard deviation exceeded 5%. A statistical classification framework was developed to diagnose cytomegalovirus status using the catalog of TCR beta chain sequences. V and J gene assignment, in a later analysis, came from comparing TCR nucleotide sequences with IMGT/GENE-DB human TR gene sequences. The TCRdist pipeline was used in a later analysis to assign CDR3 sequences and most-parsimonious VDJ recombination scenarios. In a later analysis, each TCR beta chain was defined by its CDR3 amino acid sequence together with its V-gene family, and reads without a unique V-gene family were excluded. As a way to deal with suspected cross-contamination and a sequencing artifact, a later analysis dropped approximately 590 nucleotide sequences that were highly shared and had low generation probability. For each public chain, a later analysis derived a clonal expansion index from normalized ranks of inferred template counts within each repertoire. A later analysis computed generation probabilities with a VDJ recombination model fitted to out-of-frame rearrangements, and checked the results against IGoR. Hypergeometric tests were used in a later analysis to score TCR-TCR, TCR-HLA and TCR-CMV co-occurrence, with a repertoire-size bias correction applied to the TCR pairs. To estimate false discovery rates, a later analysis permuted the HLA or CMV assignments 20 times. In a later analysis, co-occurring TCRs were grouped with DBSCAN, and TCRdist sequence similarity was added when clustering was performed within HLA-allele-positive subsets. Co-occurrence clustering excluded repertoires with fewer than 30,000 or more than 120,000 public chains, plus five with anomalous nucleotide sharing. Here the immuneACCESS table is served through TCRdb, limited to in-frame sequences with V and J called. Missing clones are a known gap in these copies; in checked studies unresolved V genes cover under half, and the rest lacks a known reason. That table supplies the V and J calls and clone size; D and trimming were determined from the DNA. This sample comprises about 180,000 clones, 80% of them detected only once. The top ten clonotypes cover 1% of the sample.

This sequence was found in a woman aged 50 to 60 in good health and CMV-seropositive. The material sequenced was PBMCs. Recombination linked TRBV28 to TRBJ1-5; the D region possibly corresponds to TRBD1 (5 bases align). The CDR3 loop reads CASKAWGRSYFQPQHF. The sequence in DNA is TGTGCCAGCAAAGCCTGGGGGAGGTCTTATTTCCAGCCCCAGCATTTT.